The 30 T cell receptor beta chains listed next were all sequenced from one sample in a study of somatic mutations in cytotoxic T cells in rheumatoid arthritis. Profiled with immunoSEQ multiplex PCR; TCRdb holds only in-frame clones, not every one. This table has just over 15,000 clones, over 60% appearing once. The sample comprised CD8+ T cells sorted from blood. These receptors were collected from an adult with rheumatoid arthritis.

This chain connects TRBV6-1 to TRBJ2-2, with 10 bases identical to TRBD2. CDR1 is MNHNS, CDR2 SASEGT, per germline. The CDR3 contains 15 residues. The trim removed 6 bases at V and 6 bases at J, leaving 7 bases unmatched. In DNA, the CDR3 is TGTGCCAGCAGACCGGGACTAGCGTCAGCCGGGGAGCTGTTTTTT. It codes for CASRPGLASAGELFF.

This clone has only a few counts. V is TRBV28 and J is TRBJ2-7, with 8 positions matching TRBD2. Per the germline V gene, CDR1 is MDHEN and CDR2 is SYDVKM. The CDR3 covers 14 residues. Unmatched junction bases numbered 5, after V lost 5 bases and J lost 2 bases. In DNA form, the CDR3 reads TGTGCCAGCAGTGAGCTAGCGGGCCCCTACGAGCAGTACTTC. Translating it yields CASSELAGPYEQYF.

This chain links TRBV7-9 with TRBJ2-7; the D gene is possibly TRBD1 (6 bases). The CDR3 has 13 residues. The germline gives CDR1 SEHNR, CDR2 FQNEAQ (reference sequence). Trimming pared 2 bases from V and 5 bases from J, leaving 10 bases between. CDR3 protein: CASSLSQGHEQYF. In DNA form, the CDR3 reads TGTGCCAGCAGCTTATCCCAGGGGCACGAGCAGTACTTC.

The CDR3 reads CASSRQGGQETQYF. The CDR3 bases are TGTGCCAGTAGCCGACAGGGAGGGCAAGAGACCCAGTACTTC. The chain employs TRBV19 and TRBJ2-5, with D possibly called TRBD1 or TRBD2 (7 bases each). Germline-derived CDR1 and CDR2 are LNHDA and SQIVND (reference sequence). V shed 6 bases and J shed 2 bases, with 13 bases lying between them. The CDR3 covers 14 residues.

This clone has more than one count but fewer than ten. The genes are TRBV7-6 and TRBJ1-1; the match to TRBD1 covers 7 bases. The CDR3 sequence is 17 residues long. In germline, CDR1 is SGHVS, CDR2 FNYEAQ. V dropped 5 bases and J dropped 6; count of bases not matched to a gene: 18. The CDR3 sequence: CASSALVGEGALAEAFF. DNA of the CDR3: TGTGCCAGCAGCGCCCTAGTCGGTGAGGGGGCGCTTGCTGAAGCTTTCTTT.

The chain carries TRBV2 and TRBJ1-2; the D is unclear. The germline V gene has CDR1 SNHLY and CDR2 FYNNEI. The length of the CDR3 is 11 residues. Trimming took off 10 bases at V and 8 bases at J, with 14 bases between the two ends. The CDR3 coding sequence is TGTGCCACACCGGACGGGCGAGGCTACACCTTC. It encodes CATPDGRGYTF. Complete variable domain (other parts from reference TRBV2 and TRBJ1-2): EPEVTQTPSHQVTQMGQEVILRCVPISNHLYFYWYRQILGQKVEFLVSFYNNEISEKSEIFDDQFSVERPDGSNFTLKIRSTKLEDSAMYFCATPDGRGYTFGSGTRLTVV.

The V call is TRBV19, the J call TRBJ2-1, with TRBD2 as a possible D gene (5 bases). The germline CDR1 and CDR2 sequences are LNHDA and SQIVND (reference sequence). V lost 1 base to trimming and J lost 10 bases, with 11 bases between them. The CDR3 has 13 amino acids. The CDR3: CASSIGVSSEQFF. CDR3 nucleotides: TGTGCCAGTAGTATAGGGGTTTCTAGCGAGCAGTTCTTC.

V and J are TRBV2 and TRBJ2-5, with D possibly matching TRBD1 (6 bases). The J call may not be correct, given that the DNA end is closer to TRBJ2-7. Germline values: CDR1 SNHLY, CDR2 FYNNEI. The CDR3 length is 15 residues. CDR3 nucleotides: TGTGCCAGCAGTGAAGAGCCAGGGGCGTGGTACGAGCAGTACTTC. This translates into CASSEEPGAWYEQYF.

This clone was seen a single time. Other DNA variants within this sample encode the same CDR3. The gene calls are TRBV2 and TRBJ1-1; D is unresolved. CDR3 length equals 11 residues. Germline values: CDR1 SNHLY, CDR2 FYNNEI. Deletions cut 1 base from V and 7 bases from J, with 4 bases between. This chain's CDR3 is CASSEGLEAFF. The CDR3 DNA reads TGTGCCAGCAGTGAAGGCCTTGAAGCTTTCTTT. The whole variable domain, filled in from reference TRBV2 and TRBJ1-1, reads EPEVTQTPSHQVTQMGQEVILRCVPISNHLYFYWYRQILGQKVEFLVSFYNNEISEKSEIFDDQFSVERPDGSNFTLKIRSTKLEDSAMYFCASSEGLEAFFGQGTRLTVV.

CDR3 region: CASSAGLGLAVNEQFF. The CDR3 bases are TGTGCCAGCAGCGCCGGACTGGGACTAGCGGTCAATGAGCAGTTCTTC. The chain has TRBV5-6 and TRBJ2-1; TRBD2 aligns across 11 bases. J was trimmed by 6 bases and V by 4 bases; bases with no gene match: 9. This CDR3 spans 16 amino acids. Germline V gene data show CDR1 as SGHDT and CDR2 as YYEEEE.

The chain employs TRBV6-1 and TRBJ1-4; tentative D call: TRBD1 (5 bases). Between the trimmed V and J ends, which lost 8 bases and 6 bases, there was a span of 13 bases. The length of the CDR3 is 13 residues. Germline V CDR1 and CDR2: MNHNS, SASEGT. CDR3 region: CASALGLDEKLFF. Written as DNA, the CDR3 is TGTGCCAGCGCCCTGGGACTCGATGAAAAACTGTTTTTT.

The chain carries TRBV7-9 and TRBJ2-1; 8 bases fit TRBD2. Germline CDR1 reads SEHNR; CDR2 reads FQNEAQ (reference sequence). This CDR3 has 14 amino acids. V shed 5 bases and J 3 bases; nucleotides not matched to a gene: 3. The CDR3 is CASSTGLVYNEQFF. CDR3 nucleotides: TGTGCCAGCAGCACGGGACTAGTCTACAATGAGCAGTTCTTC.

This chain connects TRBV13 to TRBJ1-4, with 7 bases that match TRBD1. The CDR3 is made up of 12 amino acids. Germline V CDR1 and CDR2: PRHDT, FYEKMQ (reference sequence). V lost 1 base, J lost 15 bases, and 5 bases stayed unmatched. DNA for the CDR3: TGTGCCAGCAGCTTAGCGGGGCAGGGGGTGTTTTTT. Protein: CASSLAGQGVFF.

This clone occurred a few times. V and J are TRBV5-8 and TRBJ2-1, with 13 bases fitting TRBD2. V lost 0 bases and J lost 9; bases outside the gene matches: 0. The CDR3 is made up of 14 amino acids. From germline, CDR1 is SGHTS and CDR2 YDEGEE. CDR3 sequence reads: CASSLGLAGGEQFF. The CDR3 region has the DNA TGTGCCAGCAGCTTGGGACTAGCGGGAGGTGAGCAGTTCTTC.

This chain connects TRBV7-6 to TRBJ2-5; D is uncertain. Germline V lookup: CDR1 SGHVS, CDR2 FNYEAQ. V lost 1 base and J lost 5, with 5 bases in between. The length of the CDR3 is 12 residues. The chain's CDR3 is CASSLDRETQYF. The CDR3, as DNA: TGTGCCAGCAGCTTAGATCGGGAGACCCAGTACTTC.

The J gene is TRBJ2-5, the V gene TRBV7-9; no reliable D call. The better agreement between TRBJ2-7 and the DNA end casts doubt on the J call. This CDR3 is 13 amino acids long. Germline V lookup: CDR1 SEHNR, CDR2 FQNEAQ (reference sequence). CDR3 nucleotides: TGTGCCAGCAGCCCAGCCTCAAGCGACGAGCAGTACTTC. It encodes CASSPASSDEQYF.

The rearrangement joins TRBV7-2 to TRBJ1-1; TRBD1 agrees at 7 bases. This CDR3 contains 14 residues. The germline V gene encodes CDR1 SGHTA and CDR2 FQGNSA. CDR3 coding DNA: TGTGGCACGACCCCGGACAGGTCGGATACTGAAGCTTTCTTT. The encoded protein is CGTTPDRSDTEAFF.

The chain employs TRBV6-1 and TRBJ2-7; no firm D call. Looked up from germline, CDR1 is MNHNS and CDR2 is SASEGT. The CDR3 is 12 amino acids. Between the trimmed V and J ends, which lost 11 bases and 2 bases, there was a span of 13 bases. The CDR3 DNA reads TGTGCCGTGGGGATTGCGACCTACGAGCAGTACTTC. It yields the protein CAVGIATYEQYF.

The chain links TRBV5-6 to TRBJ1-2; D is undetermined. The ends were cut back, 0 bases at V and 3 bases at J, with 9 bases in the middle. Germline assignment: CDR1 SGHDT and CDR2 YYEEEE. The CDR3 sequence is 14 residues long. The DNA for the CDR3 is TGTGCCAGCAGCTTGGGGGGTTTGGACTATGGCTACACCTTC. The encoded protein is CASSLGGLDYGYTF.

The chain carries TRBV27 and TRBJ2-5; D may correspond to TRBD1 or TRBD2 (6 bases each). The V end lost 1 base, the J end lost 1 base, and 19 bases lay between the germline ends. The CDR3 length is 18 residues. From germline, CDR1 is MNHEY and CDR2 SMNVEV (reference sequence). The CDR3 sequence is CASSLLPPGGHLQETQYF. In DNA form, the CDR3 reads TGTGCCAGCAGTTTATTACCGCCCGGGGGACACCTCCAAGAGACCCAGTACTTC.

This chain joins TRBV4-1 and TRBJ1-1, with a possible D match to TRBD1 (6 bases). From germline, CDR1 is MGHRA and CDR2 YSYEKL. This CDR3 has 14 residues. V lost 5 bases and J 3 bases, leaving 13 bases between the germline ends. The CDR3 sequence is CASSGGGRDTEAFF. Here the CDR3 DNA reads TGCGCCAGCAGCGGCGGGGGGCGGGACACTGAAGCTTTCTTT.

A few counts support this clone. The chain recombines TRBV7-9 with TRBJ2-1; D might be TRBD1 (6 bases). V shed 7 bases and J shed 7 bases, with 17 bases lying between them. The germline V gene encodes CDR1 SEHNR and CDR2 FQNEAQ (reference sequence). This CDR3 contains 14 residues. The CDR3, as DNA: TGTGCCAGCACCCTTGCAGGGGCGCTTAATGAGCAGTTCTTC. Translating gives CASTLAGALNEQFF.

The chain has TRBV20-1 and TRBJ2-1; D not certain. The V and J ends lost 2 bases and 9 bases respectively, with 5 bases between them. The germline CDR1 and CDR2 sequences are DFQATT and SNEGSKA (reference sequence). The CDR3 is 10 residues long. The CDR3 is CSARSGEQFF. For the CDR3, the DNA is TGCAGTGCTAGATCGGGTGAGCAGTTCTTC.

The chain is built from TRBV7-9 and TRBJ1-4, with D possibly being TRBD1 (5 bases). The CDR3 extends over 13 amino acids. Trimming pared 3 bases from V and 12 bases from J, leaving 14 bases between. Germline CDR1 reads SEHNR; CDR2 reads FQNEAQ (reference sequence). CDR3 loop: CASSLSLTTELFF. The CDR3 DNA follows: TGTGCCAGCAGCTTGTCCCTTACGACAGAACTGTTTTTT.

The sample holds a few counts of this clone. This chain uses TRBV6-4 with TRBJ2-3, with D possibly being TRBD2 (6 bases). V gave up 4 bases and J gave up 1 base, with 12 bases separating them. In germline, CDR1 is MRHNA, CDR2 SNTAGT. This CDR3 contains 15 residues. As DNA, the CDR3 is TGTGCCAGCAGTGGATCCGGCGGGGGCACAGATACGCAGTATTTT. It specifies CASSGSGGGTDTQYF.

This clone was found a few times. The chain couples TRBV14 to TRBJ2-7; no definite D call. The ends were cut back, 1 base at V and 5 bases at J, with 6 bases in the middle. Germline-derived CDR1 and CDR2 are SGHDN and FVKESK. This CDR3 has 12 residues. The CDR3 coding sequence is TGTGCCAGCAGCCAAGCTTTCGACGAGCAGTACTTC. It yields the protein CASSQAFDEQYF.

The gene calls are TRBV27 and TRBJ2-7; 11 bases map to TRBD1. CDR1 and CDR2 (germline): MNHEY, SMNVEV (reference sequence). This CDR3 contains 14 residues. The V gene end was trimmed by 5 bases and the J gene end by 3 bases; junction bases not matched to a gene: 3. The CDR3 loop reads CASSPGTGGYEQYF. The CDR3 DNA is TGTGCCAGCAGTCCAGGGACAGGGGGCTACGAGCAGTACTTC.

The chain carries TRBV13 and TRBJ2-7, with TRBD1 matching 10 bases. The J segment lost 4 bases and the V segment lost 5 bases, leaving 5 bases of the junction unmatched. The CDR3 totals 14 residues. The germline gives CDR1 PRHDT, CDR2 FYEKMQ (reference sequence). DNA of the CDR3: TGTGCCAGCAGCCACGGGACAGGGGTGTACGAGCAGTACTTC. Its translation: CASSHGTGVYEQYF.

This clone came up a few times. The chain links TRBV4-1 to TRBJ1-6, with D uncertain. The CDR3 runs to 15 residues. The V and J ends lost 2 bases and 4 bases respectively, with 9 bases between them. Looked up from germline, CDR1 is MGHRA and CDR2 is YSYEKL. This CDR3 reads CASSQRTEYNSPLHF. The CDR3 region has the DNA TGCGCCAGCAGCCAACGGACGGAGTATAATTCACCCCTCCACTTT.

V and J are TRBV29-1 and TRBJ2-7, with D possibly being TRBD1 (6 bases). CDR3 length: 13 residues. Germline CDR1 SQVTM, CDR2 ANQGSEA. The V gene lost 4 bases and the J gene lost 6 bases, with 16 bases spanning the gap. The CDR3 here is CSVATRDTGEQYF. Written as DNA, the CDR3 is TGCAGCGTTGCGACCCGGGACACCGGCGAGCAGTACTTC.